The sequence of this T cell receptor (beta chain) was determined in a study of PD-1 blockade in classical Hodgkin lymphoma. Study-wide results and caveats: Complete responders started with a diversity level that resembled newly diagnosed patients at baseline. Baseline TCR diversity was reportedly lower in newly diagnosed patients than healthy donors. Repertoire differences have undefined causes, possibly disease activity or prior therapy. Diversity in CD4+ TCRs, unlike that measured in CD8+ TCRs, had risen significantly by C4D1.

Points on this clone: The antigen remains unidentified.

The time point: cycle 4 day 1 (C4D1), after more than 5 weeks of nivolumab. Every patient relapsed after autologous stem cell transplantation, and brentuximab vedotin exposure varied. The study purified CD4+ T cells from thawed PBMCs using magnetic negative selection. Repertoires were generated with immunoSEQ multiplex PCR, while TCRdb's copy carries only in-frame clones and drops some. Among roughly 6,000 clones listed, 86% were seen once. Unmatched junction bases numbered 3, after V lost 4 bases and J lost 0 bases. There are 14 residues in the CDR3. Per the germline V gene, CDR1 is SGHDT and CDR2 is YYEEEE.

The clonotype originates from a human donor with classical Hodgkin lymphoma. Sequenced material: CD4+ T cells from blood, taken before the fourth cycle of nivolumab. The rearrangement links TRBV5-6 to TRBJ1-1, with 7 bases identical to TRBD1. Written as DNA, the CDR3 is TGTGCCAGCAGCAAGACAGGGATGAACACTGAAGCTTTCTTT. Protein sequence: CASSKTGMNTEAFF.